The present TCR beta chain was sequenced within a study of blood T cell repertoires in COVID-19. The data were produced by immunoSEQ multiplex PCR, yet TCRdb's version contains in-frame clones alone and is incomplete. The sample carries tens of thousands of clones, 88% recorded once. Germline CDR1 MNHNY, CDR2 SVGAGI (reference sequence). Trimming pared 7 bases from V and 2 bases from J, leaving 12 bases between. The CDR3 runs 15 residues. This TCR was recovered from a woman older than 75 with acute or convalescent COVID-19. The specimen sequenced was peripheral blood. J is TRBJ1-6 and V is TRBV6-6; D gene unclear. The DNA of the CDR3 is TGTGCCAGCATTTCGAGGGAAGCCTATAATTCACCCCTCCACTTT. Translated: CASISREAYNSPLHF.